A single sample is the source of the 27 T cell receptor beta chains below, sequenced in a study of blood T cell repertoires in COVID-19. The repertoire was sequenced with immunoSEQ multiplex PCR; TCRdb's copy has only in-frame clones and lacks some. The sample lists around 250,000 clones; 85% to 90% were seen once. Sequenced material: peripheral blood. The receptors derive from a man between 60 and 70 years old with acute or convalescent COVID-19.

The table lists this clone with many counts. V is TRBV5-4 and J is TRBJ1-2; 7 nucleotides agree with TRBD1. V lost 5 bases, J lost 3 bases, and 7 bases stayed unmatched. The germline V gene has CDR1 SGHNT and CDR2 YYREEE (reference sequence). The CDR3 covers 14 residues. CDR3 bases: TGTGCCAGCAGTTGGGGACAGACCGACTATGGCTACACCTTC. Its translation is CASSWGQTDYGYTF.

The rearrangement links TRBV4-2 to TRBJ1-4; D uncertain. Germline V gene data show CDR1 as LGHNA and CDR2 as YNFKEQ. The V gene lost 5 bases and the J gene lost 4 bases, with 11 bases spanning the gap. The CDR3 is made up of 14 amino acids. CDR3 nucleotide sequence: TGTGCCAGCAGCGCCCCGGGTTTTAATGAAAAACTGTTTTTT. Translated, it gives CASSAPGFNEKLFF.

As to this clone: The same CDR3 can be traced to other DNA sequences in this sample. The V call is TRBV27, the J call TRBJ2-1; no definite D call. Looked up from germline, CDR1 is MNHEY and CDR2 is SMNVEV (reference sequence). V lost 2 bases and J lost 4, with 12 bases in between. The CDR3 contains 15 residues. In DNA, the CDR3 is TGTGCCAGCAGTTTAACCTCAGTACCTTACAATGAGCAGTTCTTC. Translated: CASSLTSVPYNEQFF.

V is TRBV28 and J is TRBJ2-5; D is possibly TRBD2 (7 bases). The CDR3 covers 17 residues. CDR1 MDHEN and CDR2 SYDVKM come from the germline V gene. V lost 5 bases and J lost 1, with 20 bases in between. As DNA, the CDR3 is TGTGCCAGCAGTGCACTGGGGGGGCAAGTGAGCCAAGAGACCCAGTACTTC. This codes for CASSALGGQVSQETQYF.

The chain is built from TRBV9 and TRBJ2-5; D possibly corresponds to TRBD2 (7 bases). Germline V gene data show CDR1 as SGDLS and CDR2 as YYNGEE. CDR3 length equals 17 residues. V was clipped by 0 bases and J by 5 bases, with 20 bases between them. The CDR3 loop is CASSVEGGGSMVETQYF. CDR3 nucleotide sequence: TGTGCCAGCAGCGTAGAGGGGGGCGGGAGTATGGTGGAGACCCAGTACTTC.

Comments on this clone: A junction end diverges from the germline sequence, so it may reflect a read error. CDR3 nucleotides: TGTGCCAGCACCTTAGCGGGGGGGCAGGAGACCCAGTACTTC. It is translated as CASTLAGGQETQYF. The chain links TRBV11-3 to TRBJ2-5, with TRBD2 identical over 11 bases. Germline lookup yields CDR1 SGHNT and CDR2 YENEEA. The CDR3 covers 14 residues.

The chain carries TRBV5-1 and TRBJ1-1; D remains unclear. The CDR3 contains 14 residues. Germline values: CDR1 SGHRS, CDR2 YFSETQ. The germline V and J ends were trimmed by 2 bases and 1 base, with 9 bases remaining between them. The CDR3 loop is CASSLSAGNTEAFF. In nucleotides, the CDR3 is TGCGCCAGCAGCTTATCAGCAGGGAACACTGAAGCTTTCTTT.

In DNA form, the CDR3 reads TGTGCCAGCAGTGACTACTACACAGATACGCAGTATTTT. It codes for CASSDYYTDTQYF. The rearrangement joins TRBV2 to TRBJ2-3; D is undetermined. Germline CDR1 reads SNHLY; CDR2 reads FYNNEI. The CDR3 extends over 13 amino acids. V lost 3 bases, J lost 2 bases, and 6 bases lay in between.

The rearrangement uses TRBV6-5 and TRBJ1-5, with TRBD1 identical over 7 bases. Germline V CDR1 and CDR2: MNHEY, SVGAGI. The CDR3 has 15 amino acids. V dropped 8 bases and J dropped 1; count of bases not matched to a gene: 8. CDR3: CASRTAGGSNQPQHF. The CDR3 DNA reads as TGTGCCAGCCGGACCGCAGGGGGGAGCAATCAGCCCCAGCATTTT.

V gene TRBV24-1 combines with J gene TRBJ2-3; D not resolved. CDR3 length: 14 amino acids. Trimming pared 3 bases from V and 6 bases from J, leaving 12 bases between. CDR1 is KGHDR, CDR2 SFDVKD, per germline. The DNA of the CDR3 is TGTGCCACCAGTGATAACAGCCGCATGGATACGCAGTATTTT. This encodes CATSDNSRMDTQYF.

This rearrangement joins TRBV14 to TRBJ2-1; TRBD2 aligns across 7 bases. The CDR3 consists of 14 residues. The ends lost 5 bases at V and 4 bases at J; junction bases unmatched: 5. Germline values: CDR1 SGHDN, CDR2 FVKESK. CDR3 in amino acids: CASSTLAAYNEQFF. CDR3 DNA sequence: TGTGCCAGCAGCACCCTAGCGGCATACAATGAGCAGTTCTTC.

The rearrangement joins TRBV5-1 to TRBJ2-7; 7 positions match TRBD1. The CDR3 totals 15 residues. The germline CDR1 and CDR2 sequences are SGHRS and YFSETQ. Trimming took 4 bases from V and 0 from J; bases not matched to a gene: 7. The CDR3 here is CASSLKGGVSYEQYF. DNA for the CDR3: TGCGCCAGCAGCCTCAAAGGGGGCGTCTCCTACGAGCAGTACTTC.

The chain carries TRBV5-6 and TRBJ1-5; D is uncertain. The CDR3 loop spans 15 amino acids. Germline V gives CDR1 SGHDT, CDR2 YYEEEE. V was shortened by 3 bases and J by 3 bases, with 13 bases between the two germline ends. This chain's CDR3 is CASSSSDTHNQPQHF. Written as DNA, the CDR3 is TGTGCCAGCAGCTCAAGTGACACCCACAATCAGCCCCAGCATTTT.

The chain links TRBV19 to TRBJ2-7; D is possibly TRBD1 (5 bases). The CDR3 runs to 17 residues. Trimming took off 3 bases at V and 0 bases at J, with 18 bases between the two ends. Germline V CDR1 and CDR2: LNHDA, SQIVND (reference sequence). The DNA of the CDR3 is TGTGCCAGTAGTATTAAGGTGCCGACAGTGAGCTCCTACGAGCAGTACTTC. It codes for CASSIKVPTVSSYEQYF. Full variable domain (missing parts from reference TRBV19 and TRBJ2-7): DGGITQSPKYLFRKEGQNVTLSCEQNLNHDAMYWYRQDPGQGLRLIYYSQIVNDFQKGDIAEGYSVSREKKESFPLTVTSAQKNPTAFYLCASSIKVPTVSSYEQYFGPGTRLTVT.

The CDR3 DNA follows: TGTGCCAGCAGTTACTCAGGAAGCGGGAAAGGAAATGAGCAGTTCTTC. Protein: CASSYSGSGKGNEQFF. J is TRBJ2-1 and V is TRBV6-5; 7 nucleotides line up with TRBD2. Germline trimming cut 0 bases from V and 7 bases from J; bases unmatched to any gene: 9. Germline V gene sequence: CDR1 MNHEY, CDR2 SVGAGI. CDR3 length equals 16 residues.

The chain has TRBV7-6 and TRBJ2-1, with 7 bases aligning to TRBD2. V was pared by 5 bases and J by 1 base, with 5 bases of the junction left unmatched. The CDR3 contains 15 residues. Germline CDR1 reads SGHVS; CDR2 reads FNYEAQ. CDR3 sequence reads: CASSTWGGSYNEQFF. Written as DNA, the CDR3 is TGTGCCAGCAGCACATGGGGGGGGTCCTACAATGAGCAGTTCTTC. The full variable domain, its missing parts supplied by reference TRBV7-6 and TRBJ2-1, is GAGVSQSPRYKVTKRGQDVALRCDPISGHVSLYWYRQALGQGPEFLTYFNYEAQQDKSGLPNDRFSAERPEGSISTLTIQRTEQRDSAMYRCASSTWGGSYNEQFFGPGTRLTVL.

The rearrangement links TRBV4-3 to TRBJ2-3; maybe TRBD1 (5 bases). The CDR3 is 18 residues long. Germline CDR1 is LGHNA and CDR2 is YSLEER. Trimming shortened V by 0 bases and J by 0 bases, and 16 bases separated the two germline ends. This chain's CDR3 is CASSQDWEGVISTDTQYF. The CDR3 DNA sequence: TGCGCCAGCAGCCAAGATTGGGAAGGGGTCATTAGCACAGATACGCAGTATTTT.

This clone was detected only a few times. The chain combines TRBV5-1 with TRBJ2-5; TRBD1 is a possible D gene (6 bases). V lost 4 bases to trimming and J lost 5 bases, with 12 bases between them. Germline V gene data show CDR1 as SGHRS and CDR2 as YFSETQ. The CDR3 sequence is 13 residues long. This CDR3 reads CASSPGTRETQYF. The CDR3 coding sequence is TGCGCCAGCAGCCCCGGGACACGGGAGACCCAGTACTTC.

A single count supports this clone. The rearrangement links TRBV13 to TRBJ2-3; tentatively, D is TRBD2 (6 bases). Germline CDR1 is PRHDT and CDR2 is FYEKMQ (reference sequence). Trimming left V 5 bases short and J 9 bases short, with 18 bases between. The CDR3 sequence is 14 residues long. The CDR3 is CASSPITGTPTQYF. The CDR3 coding sequence is TGTGCCAGCAGCCCCATTACCGGGACTCCAACGCAGTATTTT. Variable domain in full (rest from reference TRBV13 and TRBJ2-3): AAGVIQSPRHLIKEKRETATLKCYPIPRHDTVYWYQQGPGQDPQFLISFYEKMQSDKGSIPDRFSAQQFSDYHSELNMSSLELGDSALYFCASSPITGTPTQYFGPGTRLTVL.

The CDR3 bases are TGTGCCAGCAGCATCAACCCCCGGACAGGGGGAAACACTGAAGCTTTCTTT. This codes for CASSINPRTGGNTEAFF. The chain joins TRBV7-9 to TRBJ1-1, with TRBD1 identical over 10 bases. Germline V CDR1 and CDR2: SEHNR, FQNEAQ (reference sequence). The ends lost 5 bases at V and 2 bases at J; junction bases unmatched: 11. The CDR3 totals 17 residues.

The rearrangement joins TRBV12-3 or TRBV12-4 to TRBJ1-2, with 9 positions matching TRBD1. V gave up 4 bases and J gave up 13 bases; unmatched junction bases: 4. The CDR3 loop spans 11 amino acids. The CDR3 protein is CASSSGQGPTF. The CDR3, as DNA: TGTGCCAGCAGTTCTGGACAGGGGCCCACCTTC.

The count of this clone is one. V and J are TRBV15 and TRBJ2-7; D perhaps matches TRBD1 (5 bases). The CDR3 has 14 amino acids. CDR1 is LNHNV and CDR2 is YYDKDF in the germline V gene (reference sequence). Trimming left V 4 bases short and J 0 bases short, with 10 bases between. In nucleotides, the CDR3 is TGTGCCACCAGCACAAAGGGGTCCTCCTACGAGCAGTACTTC. The encoded protein is CATSTKGSSYEQYF.

This chain uses TRBV4-1 with TRBJ1-1; possible D gene TRBD1, 6 bases. Trimming pared 2 bases from V and 0 bases from J, leaving 13 bases between. The CDR3 extends over 16 amino acids. Germline V CDR1 and CDR2: MGHRA, YSYEKL. This CDR3 is CASSQPNRVLNTEAFF. The CDR3 nucleotides are TGCGCCAGCAGCCAACCCAACAGGGTACTGAACACTGAAGCTTTCTTT.

The sample holds one count of this clone. As DNA, the CDR3 is TGTGCCAGCAGCTTAAGACCCCAACTAGCGGGAAACAATGAGCAGTTCTTC. It yields the protein CASSLRPQLAGNNEQFF. The chain couples TRBV7-3 to TRBJ2-1, with TRBD2 identical over 10 bases. This CDR3 contains 17 residues. J lost 5 bases, V lost 1 base, and 8 bases had no gene match. From germline, CDR1 is SGHTA and CDR2 FQGTGA.

V and J are TRBV9 and TRBJ2-7; the D gene is possibly TRBD2 (6 bases). The CDR3 length is 17 residues. V lost 4 bases to trimming and J lost 6 bases, with 26 bases between them. In germline, CDR1 is SGDLS, CDR2 YYNGEE. CDR3 sequence: CASSLSDVGTQSREQYF. The DNA of the CDR3 is TGTGCCAGCAGCCTCTCCGATGTTGGGACTCAAAGTCGCGAGCAGTACTTC.

J is TRBJ1-1 and V is TRBV20-1; D is perhaps TRBD1 (5 bases). The CDR3 sequence is 14 residues long. Deletions cut 3 bases from V and 4 bases from J, with 15 bases between. CDR1 DFQATT and CDR2 SNEGSKA come from the germline V gene (reference sequence). CDR3 loop: CSASRSGVGTEAFF. The CDR3 region has the DNA TGCAGTGCTAGTAGGTCGGGGGTTGGCACTGAAGCTTTCTTT.

This chain links TRBV6-2 or TRBV6-3 with TRBJ1-2; 7 bases line up with TRBD1. With 5 bases clipped from V and 4 bases from J, the junction kept 7 bases outside the gene matches. Germline V gene sequence: CDR1 MNHEY, CDR2 SVGEGT. This CDR3 spans 14 amino acids. CDR3 sequence reads: CASSPPGTAYGYTF. CDR3 nucleotide sequence: TGTGCCAGCAGTCCCCCCGGGACAGCCTATGGCTACACCTTC.